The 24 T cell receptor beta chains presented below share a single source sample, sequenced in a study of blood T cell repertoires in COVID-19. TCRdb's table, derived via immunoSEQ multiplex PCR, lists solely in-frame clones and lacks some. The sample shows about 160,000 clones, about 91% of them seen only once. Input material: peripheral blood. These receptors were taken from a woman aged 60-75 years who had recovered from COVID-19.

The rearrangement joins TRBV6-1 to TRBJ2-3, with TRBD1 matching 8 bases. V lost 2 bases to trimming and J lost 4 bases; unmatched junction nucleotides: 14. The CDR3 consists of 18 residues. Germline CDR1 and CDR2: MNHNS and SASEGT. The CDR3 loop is CASSEKPELGQGPDTQYF. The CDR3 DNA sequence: TGTGCCAGCAGTGAAAAGCCCGAGTTAGGACAGGGCCCAGATACGCAGTATTTT.

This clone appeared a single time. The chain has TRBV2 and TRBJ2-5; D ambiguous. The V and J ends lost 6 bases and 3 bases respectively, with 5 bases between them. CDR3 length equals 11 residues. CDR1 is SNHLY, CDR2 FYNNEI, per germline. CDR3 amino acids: CASRGEETQYF. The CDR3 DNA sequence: TGTGCCAGCAGAGGAGAAGAGACCCAGTACTTC.

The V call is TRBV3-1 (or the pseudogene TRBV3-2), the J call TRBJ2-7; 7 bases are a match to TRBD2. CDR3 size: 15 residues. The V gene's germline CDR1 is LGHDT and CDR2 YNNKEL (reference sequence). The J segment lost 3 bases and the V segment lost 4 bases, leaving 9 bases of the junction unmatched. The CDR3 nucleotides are TGTGCCAGCAGCCCTGGACTAGTAGGTTTCTACGAGCAGTACTTC. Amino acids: CASSPGLVGFYEQYF.

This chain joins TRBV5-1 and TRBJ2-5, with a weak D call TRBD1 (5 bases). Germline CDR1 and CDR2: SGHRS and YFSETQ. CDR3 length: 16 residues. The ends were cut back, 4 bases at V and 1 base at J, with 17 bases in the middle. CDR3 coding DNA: TGCGCCAGCAGCCAAGGCATTGTGGGGCCCCAAGAGACCCAGTACTTC. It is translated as CASSQGIVGPQETQYF.

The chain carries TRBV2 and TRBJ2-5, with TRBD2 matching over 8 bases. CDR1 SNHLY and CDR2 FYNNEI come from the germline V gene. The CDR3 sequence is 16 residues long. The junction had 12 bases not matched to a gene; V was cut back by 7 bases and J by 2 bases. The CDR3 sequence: CASTAAGGYLQETQYF. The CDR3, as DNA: TGTGCCAGCACAGCGGCGGGGGGATACTTACAAGAGACCCAGTACTTC. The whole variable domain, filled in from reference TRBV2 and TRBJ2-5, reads EPEVTQTPSHQVTQMGQEVILRCVPISNHLYFYWYRQILGQKVEFLVSFYNNEISEKSEIFDDQFSVERPDGSNFTLKIRSTKLEDSAMYFCASTAAGGYLQETQYFGPGTRLLVL.

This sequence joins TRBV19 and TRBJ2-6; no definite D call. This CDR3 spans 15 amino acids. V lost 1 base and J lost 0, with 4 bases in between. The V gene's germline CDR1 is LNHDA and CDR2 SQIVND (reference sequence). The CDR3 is CASSIVRSGANVLTF. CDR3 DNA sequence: TGTGCCAGTAGTATAGTGCGCTCTGGGGCCAACGTCCTGACTTTC.

The CDR3 is CASRNFKGQGMWGNEKLFF. CDR3 DNA sequence: TGTGCCAGCAGGAATTTTAAGGGACAGGGGATGTGGGGAAATGAAAAACTGTTTTTT. The chain joins TRBV28 to TRBJ1-4, with 10 bases fitting TRBD1. The V gene's germline CDR1 is MDHEN and CDR2 SYDVKM. CDR3 length: 19 amino acids. V lost 6 bases, J lost 5 bases, and 18 bases stayed unmatched.

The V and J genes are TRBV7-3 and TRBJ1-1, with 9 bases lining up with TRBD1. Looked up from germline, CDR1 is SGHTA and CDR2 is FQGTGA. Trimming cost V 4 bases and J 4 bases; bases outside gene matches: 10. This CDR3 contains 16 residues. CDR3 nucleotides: TGTGCCAGCAGCTCAGCGGGACAGGGAAGTGGCACTGAAGCTTTCTTT. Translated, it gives CASSSAGQGSGTEAFF.

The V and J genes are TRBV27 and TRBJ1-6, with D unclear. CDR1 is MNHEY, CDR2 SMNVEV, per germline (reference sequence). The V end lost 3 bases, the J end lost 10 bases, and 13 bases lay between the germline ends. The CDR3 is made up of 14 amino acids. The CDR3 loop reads CASSFGGFNSPLHF. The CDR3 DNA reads TGTGCCAGCAGTTTCGGAGGGTTTAACTCACCCCTCCACTTT.

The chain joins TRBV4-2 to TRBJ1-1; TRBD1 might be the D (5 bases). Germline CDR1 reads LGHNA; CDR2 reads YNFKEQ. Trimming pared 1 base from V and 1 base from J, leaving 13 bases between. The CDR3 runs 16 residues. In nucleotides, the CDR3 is TGTGCCAGCAGCCAAGTTCCCACAGGTACGAACACTGAAGCTTTCTTT. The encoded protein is CASSQVPTGTNTEAFF.

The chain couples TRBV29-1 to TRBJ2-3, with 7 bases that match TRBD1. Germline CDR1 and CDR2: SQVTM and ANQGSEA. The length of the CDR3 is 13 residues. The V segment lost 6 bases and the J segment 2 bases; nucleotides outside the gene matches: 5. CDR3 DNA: TGCAGCGTCGACAGGGTAGCCACAGATACGCAGTATTTT. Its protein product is CSVDRVATDTQYF.

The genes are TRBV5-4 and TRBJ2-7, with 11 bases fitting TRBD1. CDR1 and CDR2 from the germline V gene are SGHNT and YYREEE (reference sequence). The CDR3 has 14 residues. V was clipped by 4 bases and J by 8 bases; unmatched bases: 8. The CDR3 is CASSRGTGGTKQYF. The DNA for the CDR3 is TGTGCCAGCAGCCGCGGGACAGGGGGAACCAAGCAGTACTTC.

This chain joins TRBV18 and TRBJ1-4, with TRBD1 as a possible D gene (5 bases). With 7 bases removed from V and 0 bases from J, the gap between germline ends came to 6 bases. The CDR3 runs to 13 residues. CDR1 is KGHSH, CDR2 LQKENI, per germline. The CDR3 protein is CASWGATNEKLFF. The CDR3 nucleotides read TGTGCCAGCTGGGGGGCAACTAATGAAAAACTGTTTTTT. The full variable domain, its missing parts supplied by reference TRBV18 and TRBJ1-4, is NAGVMQNPRHLVRRRGQEARLRCSPMKGHSHVYWYRQLPEEGLKFMVYLQKENIIDESGMPKERFSAEFPKEGPSILRIQQVVRGDSAAYFCASWGATNEKLFFGSGTQLSVL.

The DNA of the CDR3 is TGTGCCAGCAGCCCCTGGCATCCAGGGTTGAACACTGAAGCTTTCTTT. Protein sequence: CASSPWHPGLNTEAFF. V gene TRBV7-9 combines with J gene TRBJ1-1, with D perhaps matching TRBD1 (5 bases). Per germline, CDR1 SEHNR and CDR2 FQNEAQ (reference sequence). The CDR3 is 16 residues long. The V gene lost 5 bases and the J gene lost 0 bases, with 16 bases spanning the gap. The full variable domain, rest sourced from reference TRBV7-9 and TRBJ1-1, is DTGVSQNPRHKITKRGQNVTFRCDPISEHNRLYWYRQTLGQGPEFLTYFQNEAQLEKSRLLSDRFSAERPKGSFSTLEIQRTEQGDSAMYLCASSPWHPGLNTEAFFGQGTRLTVV.

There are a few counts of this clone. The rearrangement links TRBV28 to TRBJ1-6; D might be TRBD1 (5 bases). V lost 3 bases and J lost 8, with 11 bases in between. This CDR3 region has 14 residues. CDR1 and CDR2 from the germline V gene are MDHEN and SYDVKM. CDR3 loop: CASSLTGTYSPLHF. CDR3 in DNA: TGTGCCAGCAGTTTGACCGGGACTTATTCACCCCTCCACTTT.

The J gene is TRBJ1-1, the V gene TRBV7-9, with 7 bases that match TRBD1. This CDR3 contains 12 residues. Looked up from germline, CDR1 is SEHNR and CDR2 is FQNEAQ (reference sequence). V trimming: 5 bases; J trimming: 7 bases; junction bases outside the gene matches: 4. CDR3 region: CASSVGQVEAFF. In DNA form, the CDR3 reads TGTGCCAGCAGCGTCGGACAGGTTGAAGCTTTCTTT. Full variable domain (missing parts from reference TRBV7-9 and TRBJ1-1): DTGVSQNPRHKITKRGQNVTFRCDPISEHNRLYWYRQTLGQGPEFLTYFQNEAQLEKSRLLSDRFSAERPKGSFSTLEIQRTEQGDSAMYLCASSVGQVEAFFGQGTRLTVV.

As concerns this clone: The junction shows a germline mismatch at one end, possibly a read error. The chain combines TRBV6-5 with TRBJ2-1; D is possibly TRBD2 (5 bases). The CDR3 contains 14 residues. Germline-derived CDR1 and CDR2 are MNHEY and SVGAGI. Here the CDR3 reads CASKIREGYIEQFF. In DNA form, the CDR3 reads TGTGCCAGCAAGATTAGAGAGGGATACATTGAGCAGTTCTTC.

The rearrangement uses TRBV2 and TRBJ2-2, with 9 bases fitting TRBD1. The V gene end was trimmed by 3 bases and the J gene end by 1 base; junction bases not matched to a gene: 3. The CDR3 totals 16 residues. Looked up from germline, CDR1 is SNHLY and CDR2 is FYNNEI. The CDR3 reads CASSDMTGGNTGELFF. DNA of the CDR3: TGTGCCAGCAGTGATATGACAGGGGGGAACACCGGGGAGCTGTTTTTT.

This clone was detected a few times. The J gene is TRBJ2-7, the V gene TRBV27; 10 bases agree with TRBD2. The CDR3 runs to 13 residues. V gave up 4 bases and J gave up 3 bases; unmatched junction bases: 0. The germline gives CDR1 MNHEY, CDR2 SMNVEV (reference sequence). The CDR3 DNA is TGTGCCAGCAGTTCTAGCGGGGGCTACGAGCAGTACTTC. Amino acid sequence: CASSSSGGYEQYF.

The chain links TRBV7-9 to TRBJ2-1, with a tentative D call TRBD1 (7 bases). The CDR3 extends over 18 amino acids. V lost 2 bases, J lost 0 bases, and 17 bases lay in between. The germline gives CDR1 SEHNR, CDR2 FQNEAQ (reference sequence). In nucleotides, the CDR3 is TGTGCCAGCAGCTTAACGCTGGGGGGACAGAACTCCTACAATGAGCAGTTCTTC. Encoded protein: CASSLTLGGQNSYNEQFF. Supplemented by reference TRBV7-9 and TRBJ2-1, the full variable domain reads DTGVSQNPRHKITKRGQNVTFRCDPISEHNRLYWYRQTLGQGPEFLTYFQNEAQLEKSRLLSDRFSAERPKGSFSTLEIQRTEQGDSAMYLCASSLTLGGQNSYNEQFFGPGTRLTVL.

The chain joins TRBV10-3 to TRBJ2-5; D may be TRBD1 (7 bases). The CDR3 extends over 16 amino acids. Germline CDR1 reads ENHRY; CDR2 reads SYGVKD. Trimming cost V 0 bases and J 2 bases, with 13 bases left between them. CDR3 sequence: CAISESGSGGQETQYF. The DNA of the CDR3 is TGTGCCATCAGTGAGTCGGGGTCAGGGGGGCAAGAGACCCAGTACTTC.

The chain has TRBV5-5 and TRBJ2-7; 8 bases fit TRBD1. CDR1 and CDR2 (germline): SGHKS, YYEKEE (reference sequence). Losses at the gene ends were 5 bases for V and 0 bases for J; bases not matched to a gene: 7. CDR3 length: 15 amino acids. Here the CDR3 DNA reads TGTGCCAGCAGAGTACAGGGGGTAAGCTCCTACGAGCAGTACTTC. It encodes CASRVQGVSSYEQYF.

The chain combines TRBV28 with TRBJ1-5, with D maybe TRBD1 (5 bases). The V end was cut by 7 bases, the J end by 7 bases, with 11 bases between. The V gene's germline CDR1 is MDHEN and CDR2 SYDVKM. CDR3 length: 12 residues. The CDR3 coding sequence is TGTGCCAGCACCGCAGGGCCCCAGCCCCAGCATTTT. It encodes CASTAGPQPQHF.

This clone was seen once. DNA for the CDR3: TGTGCCAGCAGCTTTTGGAGAACCGGGGGGACGCGCTATGGCTACACCTTC. Its translation is CASSFWRTGGTRYGYTF. The V call is TRBV11-2, the J call TRBJ1-2; D is possibly TRBD1 (5 bases). CDR1 SGHAT and CDR2 FQNNGV come from the germline V gene. There are 17 residues in the CDR3. Trimming left V 3 bases short and J 4 bases short, with 21 bases between.